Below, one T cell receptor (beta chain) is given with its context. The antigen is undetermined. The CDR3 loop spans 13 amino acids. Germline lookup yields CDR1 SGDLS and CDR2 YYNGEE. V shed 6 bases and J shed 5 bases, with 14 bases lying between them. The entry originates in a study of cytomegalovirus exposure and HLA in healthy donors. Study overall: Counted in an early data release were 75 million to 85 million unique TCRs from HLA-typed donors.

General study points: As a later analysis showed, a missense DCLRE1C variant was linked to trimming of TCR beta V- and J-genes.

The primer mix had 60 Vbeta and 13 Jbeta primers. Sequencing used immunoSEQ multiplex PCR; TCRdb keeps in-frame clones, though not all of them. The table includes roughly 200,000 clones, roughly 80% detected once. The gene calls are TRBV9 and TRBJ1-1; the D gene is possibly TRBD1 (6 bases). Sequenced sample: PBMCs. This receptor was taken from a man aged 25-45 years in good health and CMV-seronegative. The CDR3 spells CASTGGGDTEAFF. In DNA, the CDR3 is TGTGCCAGCACAGGAGGGGGGGATACTGAAGCTTTCTTT.